This T cell receptor (beta chain) originates from a study of shared clonotypes between healthy human individuals. The ends were cut back, 2 bases at V and 0 bases at J, with 9 bases in the middle. Germline CDR1 LGHNT, CDR2 FRNRAP. This CDR3 contains 15 residues. Concerning this clone: The target antigen is unknown.

Produced via immunoSEQ multiplex PCR; TCRdb's table is partial and in-frame only. The sample yields 600,000 to 750,000 clones, about 92% seen once. CD45RO+ cells were combined with CCR7-negative CD45RA+ TemRA cells to form CD8 memory. Overall study findings and caveats: Clonotypes which were not shared had lower generation probabilities than clonotypes that all four donors shared. Naive subsets generally exceeded memory subsets in estimated richness.

The rearrangement links TRBV12-5 to TRBJ2-3, with D maybe TRBD1 (5 bases). The clonotype was recovered from a man aged 18 to 30 in good health. Some clones in this sample may be carry-over from other donors' samples. Sequenced: memory CD8+ T cells from PBMCs. Noted subset: CD45RO+ cells pooled with CCR7-negative TemRA cells. This CDR3 is CASGLRAGSTDTQYF. CDR3 nucleotides: TGTGCTAGTGGTTTGCGGGCAGGGAGCACAGATACGCAGTATTTT.